The 27 T cell receptor beta chains below were found in one sample sequenced in a study of identical twins. One entry per CDR3 protein results from TCRdb running MiXCR on the 5' RACE reads. The sample records more than 200,000 distinct CDR3 sequences, over 8% being singletons. The material sequenced was memory (CD45RO+) T cells sorted from blood. These receptor sequences come from a woman under 30 in good health.

A few counts support this clonotype. V is TRBV20-1 and J is TRBJ1-2; D unresolved. Germline loops: CDR1 DFQATT, CDR2 SNEGSKA (reference sequence). Trimming took 0 bases from V and 4 from J, leaving 15 bases between them. The CDR3 length is 15 residues. CDR3 residues: CSARDSGRSLYGYTF. CDR3 DNA sequence: TGCAGTGCTAGAGATTCAGGACGGAGTCTCTATGGCTACACCTTC.

V gene TRBV7-9 combines with J gene TRBJ2-7; D unclear. Looked up from germline, CDR1 is SEHNR and CDR2 is FQNEAQ (reference sequence). The CDR3 loop spans 11 amino acids. Deletions cut 4 bases from V and 5 bases from J, with 6 bases between. CDR3: CASSSRNEQYF. DNA for the CDR3: TGTGCCAGCAGCTCTCGCAACGAGCAGTACTTC. The variable domain in full, completed from reference TRBV7-9 and TRBJ2-7, reads DTGVSQNPRHKITKRGQNVTFRCDPISEHNRLYWYRQTLGQGPEFLTYFQNEAQLEKSRLLSDRFSAERPKGSFSTLEIQRTEQGDSAMYLCASSSRNEQYFGPGTRLTVT.

The chain has TRBV7-7 and TRBJ2-2; 9 bases fit TRBD1. J gave up 5 bases and V 5 bases, and 6 bases lay outside the gene matches. CDR1 is SSHAT and CDR2 is FNYEAQ in the germline V gene (reference sequence). The CDR3 is 15 residues long. CDR3 DNA sequence: TGTGCCAGCAGCGAAGACAGGGGGGGAACCGGGGAGCTGTTTTTT. Protein sequence: CASSEDRGGTGELFF.

Only a few counts were recorded for this clonotype. This chain connects TRBV9 to TRBJ2-7; D not certain. Germline loops: CDR1 SGDLS, CDR2 YYNGEE. There are 15 residues in the CDR3. V was cut by 0 bases and J by 0 bases, with 10 bases left in between. This chain's CDR3 is CASSVDDWSSYEQYF. CDR3 nucleotides: TGTGCCAGCAGCGTAGATGACTGGTCCTCCTACGAGCAGTACTTC.

The rearrangement links TRBV6-5 to TRBJ1-2; D is uncertain. V lost 1 base to trimming and J lost 3 bases, with 6 bases between them. This CDR3 is 13 amino acids long. Germline lookup yields CDR1 MNHEY and CDR2 SVGAGI. CDR3 nucleotide sequence: TGTGCCAGCAGTTACTGGGCTGACTATGGCTACACCTTC. This gives the protein CASSYWADYGYTF.

In this sample, this clonotype turned up a few times. This chain joins TRBV2 and TRBJ2-6; D is ambiguous. The CDR3 has 14 residues. The V end was cut by 6 bases, the J end by 3 bases, with 9 bases between. In germline, CDR1 is SNHLY, CDR2 FYNNEI. The CDR3 DNA reads TGTGCCAGCAGCCAAGGAAATGGGGCCAACGTCCTGACTTTC. Its translation: CASSQGNGANVLTF. The variable domain in full, with the rest retrieved from reference TRBV2 and TRBJ2-6, is EPEVTQTPSHQVTQMGQEVILRCVPISNHLYFYWYRQILGQKVEFLVSFYNNEISEKSEIFDDQFSVERPDGSNFTLKIRSTKLEDSAMYFCASSQGNGANVLTFGAGSRLTVL.

The V and J genes are TRBV5-6 and TRBJ1-5, with D maybe TRBD1 (5 bases). Per the germline V gene, CDR1 is SGHDT and CDR2 is YYEEEE. The CDR3 loop spans 15 amino acids. Trimming stripped 3 bases from V and 6 bases from J, with 16 bases between. CDR3 bases: TGTGCCAGCAGCTCCTGGGCGTCGGGGGGTCAGCCCCAGCATTTT. Amino acid sequence: CASSSWASGGQPQHF.

This clonotype appeared a few times. This chain uses TRBV28 with TRBJ2-3; 7 bases are a match to TRBD2. The CDR3 is made up of 14 amino acids. The germline gives CDR1 MDHEN, CDR2 SYDVKM. V gave up 5 bases and J gave up 6 bases; unmatched junction bases: 8. The CDR3 sequence: CASSRAGYMDTQYF. The CDR3 DNA sequence: TGTGCCAGCAGTCGAGCGGGATATATGGATACGCAGTATTTT.

The V gene is TRBV3-1, the J gene TRBJ2-1; D might be TRBD1 (5 bases). CDR3 size: 14 residues. V shed 4 bases and J shed 2 bases, with 9 bases lying between them. CDR1 is LGHDT and CDR2 is YNNKEL in the germline V gene (reference sequence). The CDR3: CASSRGATYNEQFF. The CDR3 nucleotides are TGTGCCAGCAGCCGGGGCGCGACCTACAATGAGCAGTTCTTC.

In its sample, this clonotype was seen a few times. CDR3 residues: CASSPMRRGNTEAFF. The CDR3 region has the DNA TGTGCCAGCAGTCCGATGAGGAGAGGGAACACTGAAGCTTTCTTT. The genes are TRBV6-1 and TRBJ1-1; no definite D call. V dropped 5 bases and J dropped 1 base, with 14 bases sitting between them. The CDR3 totals 15 residues. Germline V gene data show CDR1 as MNHNS and CDR2 as SASEGT.

As concerns this clonotype: One end of the junction is discordant with germline, which a read error may explain. The gene calls are TRBV5-6 and TRBJ2-1; 11 positions agree with TRBD2. The V gene's germline CDR1 is SGHDT and CDR2 YYEEEE. This CDR3 spans 17 amino acids. As DNA, the CDR3 is TGTGCCAGCTGCTTGTCTAGCGGGGGGATCACATACAATGAGCAGTTCTTC. The encoded protein is CASCLSSGGITYNEQFF.

This clonotype was seen a handful of times. The rearrangement links TRBV2 to TRBJ2-6; D is uncertain. This CDR3 has 15 amino acids. The germline CDR1 and CDR2 sequences are SNHLY and FYNNEI. The V end was cut by 7 bases, the J end by 2 bases, with 12 bases between. This CDR3 is CASKRKSAGANVLTF. The CDR3 DNA reads TGTGCCAGCAAACGTAAAAGTGCTGGGGCCAACGTCCTGACTTTC.

There are a few counts of this clonotype. The chain employs TRBV11-2 and TRBJ2-3; the match to TRBD2 covers 11 bases. The germline V gene has CDR1 SGHAT and CDR2 FQNNGV. After removal of 2 bases from V and 5 bases from J, the junction contained 12 bases not matched to a gene. This CDR3 region has 18 residues. The CDR3 bases are TGTGCCAGCAGCTTAATTAGCGGGGGGGCAAGATTACAAGATACGCAGTATTTT. Translating gives CASSLISGGARLQDTQYF.

This clonotype has at least ten counts. The V and J genes are TRBV12-3 or TRBV12-4 and TRBJ1-1; D is uncertain. The CDR3 is made up of 15 amino acids. The germline V and J ends were trimmed by 8 bases and 2 bases, with 18 bases remaining between them. The CDR3: CASRPFDEDNTEAFF. The CDR3 DNA sequence: TGTGCCAGCCGACCCTTCGATGAGGATAACACTGAAGCTTTCTTT.

This clonotype was seen only a few times. V is TRBV6-1 and J is TRBJ2-7; TRBD2 matches at 12 bases. The CDR3 is made up of 16 amino acids. Germline loops: CDR1 MNHNS, CDR2 SASEGT. The ends lost 6 bases at V and 1 base at J; junction bases unmatched: 7. CDR3 in amino acids: CASSPGTSGFSYEQYF. Here the CDR3 DNA reads TGTGCCAGCAGCCCAGGGACTAGCGGGTTTTCCTACGAGCAGTACTTC.

This clonotype has more than one count but fewer than ten. The rearrangement links TRBV5-1 to TRBJ2-7; TRBD2 is a possible D gene (7 bases). The V end lost 4 bases, the J end lost 2 bases, and 16 bases lay between the germline ends. The germline V gene encodes CDR1 SGHRS and CDR2 YFSETQ. This CDR3 has 15 residues. CDR3 sequence (DNA): TGCGCCAGCAGCCTGGGGAGGGGGGGGACCTACGAGCAGTACTTC. As protein: CASSLGRGGTYEQYF.

This clonotype was seen a few times. V and J are TRBV29-1 and TRBJ1-4; unclear D gene. Germline V gene data show CDR1 as SQVTM and CDR2 as ANQGSEA. V shed 7 bases and J shed 5 bases, with 5 bases lying between them. The CDR3 is 10 residues long. For the CDR3, the DNA is TGCAGCGCCCAGAATGAAAAACTGTTTTTT. Amino acids: CSAQNEKLFF.

V usage is TRBV12-3 or TRBV12-4 and J usage is TRBJ1-5, with a weak D call TRBD1 (5 bases). V was trimmed by 1 base and J by 2 bases, leaving 12 bases between them. The CDR3 sequence is 16 residues long. DNA for the CDR3: TGTGCCAGCAGTTTAGATGGGGGAGGCGGCAATCAGCCCCAGCATTTT. Its translation: CASSLDGGGGNQPQHF.

The chain has TRBV2 and TRBJ2-1; D gene ambiguous. CDR1 and CDR2 from the germline V gene are SNHLY and FYNNEI. This CDR3 spans 14 amino acids. V was cut by 6 bases and J by 0 bases, with 9 bases left in between. CDR3 sequence: CASSPGSSYNEQFF. CDR3 DNA: TGTGCCAGCAGCCCTGGAAGCTCCTACAATGAGCAGTTCTTC.

Only a few counts were recorded for this clonotype. The V and J genes are TRBV9 and TRBJ1-2, with a possible D match to TRBD1 (5 bases). Trimming pared 2 bases from V and 2 bases from J, leaving 10 bases between. The CDR3 is 14 residues long. Germline lookup yields CDR1 SGDLS and CDR2 YYNGEE. CDR3 sequence: CASSVFGDNYGYTF. The CDR3 bases are TGTGCCAGCAGCGTTTTCGGGGACAACTATGGCTACACCTTC.

This clonotype was seen repeatedly, ten times or more. The chain recombines TRBV2 with TRBJ2-1, with D possibly TRBD2 on 6 matching bases. V was trimmed by 7 bases and J by 5 bases, leaving 15 bases between them. The germline CDR1 and CDR2 sequences are SNHLY and FYNNEI. CDR3 length equals 14 residues. CDR3 amino acids: CASMEGAWDNEQFF. The CDR3 DNA reads as TGTGCCAGCATGGAGGGAGCTTGGGACAATGAGCAGTTCTTC.

This clonotype was picked up many times. The rearrangement uses TRBV5-1 and TRBJ1-1; D gene unclear. The CDR3 has 16 residues. CDR1 SGHRS and CDR2 YFSETQ come from the germline V gene. V gave up 4 bases and J gave up 2 bases, with 18 bases separating them. The CDR3, as DNA: TGCGCCAGCAGCCGATCGAACGAGGGATATAACACTGAAGCTTTCTTT. This codes for CASSRSNEGYNTEAFF.

The chain combines TRBV7-6 with TRBJ2-3; D possibly corresponds to TRBD1 (6 bases). V shed 1 base and J shed 2 bases, with 7 bases lying between them. In germline, CDR1 is SGHVS, CDR2 FNYEAQ. This CDR3 has 14 residues. CDR3 amino acids: CASSLGTDTDTQYF. The CDR3 coding sequence is TGTGCCAGCAGCTTAGGGACAGACACAGATACGCAGTATTTT.

The chain couples TRBV29-1 to TRBJ2-4; possible D gene TRBD1, 5 bases. The CDR3 consists of 13 residues. The V and J ends lost 4 bases and 5 bases respectively, with 12 bases between them. Germline values: CDR1 SQVTM, CDR2 ANQGSEA. CDR3 DNA sequence: TGCAGCGTTGGTCGGCCAGGGCAAAACATTCAGTACTTC. It translates to CSVGRPGQNIQYF. The full variable domain, its missing parts supplied by reference TRBV29-1 and TRBJ2-4, is SAVISQKPSRDICQRGTSLTIQCQVDSQVTMMFWYRQQPGQSLTLIATANQGSEATYESGFVIDKFPISRPNLTFSTLTVSNMSPEDSSIYLCSVGRPGQNIQYFGAGTRLSVL.

At least ten counts were recorded for this clonotype. J is TRBJ2-1 and V is TRBV2; 11 bases are shared with TRBD2. CDR3 length: 13 amino acids. V was clipped by 8 bases and J by 5 bases; unmatched bases: 2. Germline assignment: CDR1 SNHLY and CDR2 FYNNEI. CDR3 in amino acids: CASRLAGNNEQFF. The CDR3 region has the DNA TGTGCCAGCCGACTAGCGGGAAACAATGAGCAGTTCTTC. The whole variable domain, remainder taken from reference TRBV2 and TRBJ2-1, is EPEVTQTPSHQVTQMGQEVILRCVPISNHLYFYWYRQILGQKVEFLVSFYNNEISEKSEIFDDQFSVERPDGSNFTLKIRSTKLEDSAMYFCASRLAGNNEQFFGPGTRLTVL.

The chain joins TRBV2 to TRBJ1-1, with D possibly TRBD1 on 5 matching bases. The CDR3 covers 13 residues. The germline V and J ends were trimmed by 6 bases and 2 bases, with 10 bases remaining between them. Germline values: CDR1 SNHLY, CDR2 FYNNEI. In DNA, the CDR3 is TGTGCCAGCAGCACCAGGGCAAACACTGAAGCTTTCTTT. It is translated as CASSTRANTEAFF.

This clonotype was picked up a small number of times. A much larger clone lies one base from this, so it may be a read error. The chain carries TRBV3-1 and TRBJ2-1; 7 nucleotides line up with TRBD2. CDR1 is LGHDT and CDR2 is YNNKEL in the germline V gene (reference sequence). The CDR3 consists of 17 residues. This chain's CDR3 is CACSQSGGGGGVYEQFF. Written as DNA, the CDR3 is TGTGCCTGCAGCCAGTCCGGTGGCGGCGGGGGTGTCTATGAGCAGTTCTTC.